This T cell receptor (beta chain) originates from a study of Graves' ophthalmopathy and Graves' hyperthyroidism. RNA transcripts served as template for amplifying TCR beta CDR3 sequences. A first-round RT-PCR used HTBI primers, followed by a second-round multiplex PCR. TCRdb analysed the multiplex PCR reads with MiXCR anew, one entry per CDR3 protein. Of 1 million to 1.3 million distinct CDR3 sequences in the sample, approximately 35% were seen once. Reliance was placed on clinical symptoms, serum thyroxine, TRAb, thyroid ultrasound and orbital computed tomography for diagnosis. The J segment lost 12 bases and the V segment lost 8 bases, leaving 9 bases of the junction unmatched. The CDR3 runs 11 residues. Germline V gene lookup returns CDR1 DFQATT and CDR2 SNEGSKA (reference sequence).

This TCR was recovered from an adult man with Graves' hyperthyroidism. The rearrangement links TRBV20-1 to TRBJ2-1; 8 bases fit TRBD1. The material sequenced was peripheral blood or thyroid tissue (not recorded which). The CDR3, as DNA: TGCAGTACAAAGGACAGGGCACCGCAGTTCTTC. This codes for CSTKDRAPQFF.